This T cell receptor beta chain was recovered during a study of monozygotic twins with inflammatory bowel disease (dated by TCRdb to the late 2010s). A note on the overall study: In total, roughly 28 monozygotic twin pairs made up the full study: 19 Danish pairs, all IBD-discordant, plus nine German pairs, of which four were IBD-concordant and five were IBD-discordant. Each individual had, on average, about 151 000 unique TCRalpha sequences and 181 000 unique TCRbeta sequences available for analysis. The search for disease-associated traits relied mainly on comparing, within discordant pairs, IBD patients with their genetically identical healthy co-twins. Broader findings and caveats from the paper: The results gave no support for a single strong signal or clonotype linked to IBD. Compared with healthy twins, IBD patients shared fewer clonotypes with other individuals, and the difference was most pronounced in patients with signs of disease activity. Different T cell subtypes could not be distinguished in the analysis. Differing immunosuppressive treatments among patients may have added background noise and inter-individual variability to the repertoires. Measured by the inverse Simpson index, TCRbeta repertoire diversity was lower in IBD patients than in their healthy co-twins. Concordant and discordant twins showed no difference in repertoire similarity, possibly because of limited statistical power.

Libraries came from 5' RACE. Each TCR library was prepared from about 3.5 ug of total RNA. cDNA was synthesized with SMARTScribe reverse transcriptase in eight separate reactions per sample. Unique molecular identifiers containing a 6-nucleotide sample barcode were introduced through template switching during cDNA synthesis. TCRalpha and TCRbeta cDNA was amplified by two nested PCRs of approximately 17 and 9 cycles, with bead purification after each PCR. Before amplification, the cDNA was both treated with uracil DNA-glycosylase and purified with the QIAquick PCR purification kit. In the second PCR, Illumina TruSeq-compatible adapters and sample-specific barcodes were added. Library quality and concentration were assessed using TapeStation and Qubit, and about 5.2 ng of each library was pooled. The pooled libraries were sequenced with 2 x 100 bp reads and custom sequencing primers on an Illumina HiSeq2500 single-index Rapid Run. The paper's data handling went like this. MiGEC version 1.2.6 was used for UMI-based consensus assembly, which corrected PCR and sequencing errors. MiXCR version 2.1.1 was used to carry out V(D)J alignment, clonotype assembly and CDR3 extraction. To normalise gene usage, clonotype sharing and MAIT/NKT TCR abundance, the top 1000, 10 000 and 20 000 clonotypes in each sample were analysed. Diversity was computed as the inverse Simpson index with the vegan R package after downsampling to 27 000 UMIs. Paired Mann-Whitney U tests were applied to discordant twin pairs, and Benjamini-Hochberg correction was used for multiple testing. TCRdb reprocessed the reads and lists each CDR3 protein sequence as a single entry, with no DNA. TCRdb's processing, not the authors', yielded these V and J calls. The sample's table lists a count of about 140,000 distinct CDR3 sequences. The ten top clones hold about 1.2% of the sample.

CDR3 length: 15 amino acids, cysteine to phenylalanine. The protein alone is recorded here. CDR1 and CDR2 are read off the germline V gene (reference sequence) as MNHEY and SMNVEV. Details on this clonotype: Which antigen it targets is not known.

From each donor, a roughly 2.3 ml peripheral blood sample was collected into PAXgene tubes and stored at -80 degrees C. Without any T cell sorting, total RNA was extracted from whole blood using the PAXgene blood miRNA kit on an automated QIAcube. Deep TCRalpha and TCRbeta repertoire profiling with unique molecular barcoding was performed on peripheral blood of monozygotic twin pairs concordant or discordant for inflammatory bowel disease. Smoking habits were recorded for all twin pairs, with individuals classified as current, former or never smokers. This TCR was sampled from a human donor with ulcerative colitis or Crohn's disease, or a healthy co-twin of an affected twin (not recorded which). The V and J genes are TRBV27 and TRBJ2-7; without DNA, the TCRdb call of TRBD2 cannot be checked. The source material was blood. The CDR3: CASSLSAGGGYEQYF.